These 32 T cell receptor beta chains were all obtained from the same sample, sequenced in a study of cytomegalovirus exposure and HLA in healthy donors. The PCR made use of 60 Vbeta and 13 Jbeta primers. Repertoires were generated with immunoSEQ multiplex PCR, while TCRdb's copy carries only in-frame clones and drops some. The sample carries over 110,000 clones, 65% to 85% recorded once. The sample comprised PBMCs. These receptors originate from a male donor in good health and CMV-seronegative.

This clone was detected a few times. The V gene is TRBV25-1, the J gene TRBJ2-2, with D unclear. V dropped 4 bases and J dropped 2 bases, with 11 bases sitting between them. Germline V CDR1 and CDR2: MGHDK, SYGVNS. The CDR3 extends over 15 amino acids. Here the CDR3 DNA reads TGTGCCAGCAGTGGTCGGGTTTTCAACACCGGGGAGCTGTTTTTT. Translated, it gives CASSGRVFNTGELFF. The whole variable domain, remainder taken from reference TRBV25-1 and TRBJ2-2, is EADIYQTPRYLVIGTGKKITLECSQTMGHDKMYWYQQDPGMELHLIHYSYGVNSTEKGDLSSESTVSRIRTEHFPLTLESARPSHTSQYLCASSGRVFNTGELFFGEGSRLTVL.

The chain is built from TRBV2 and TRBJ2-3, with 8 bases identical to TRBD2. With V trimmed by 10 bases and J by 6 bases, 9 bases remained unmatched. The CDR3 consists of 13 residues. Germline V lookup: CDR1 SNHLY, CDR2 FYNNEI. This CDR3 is CATNSGTPDTQYF. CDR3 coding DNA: TGTGCCACCAATAGCGGGACCCCCGATACGCAGTATTTT.

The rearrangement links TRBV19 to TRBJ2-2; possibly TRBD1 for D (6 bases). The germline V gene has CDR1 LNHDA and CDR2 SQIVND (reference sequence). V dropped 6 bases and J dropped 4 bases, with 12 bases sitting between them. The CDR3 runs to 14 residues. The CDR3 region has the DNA TGTGCCAGTAGGCTAACAGGGCTCACCGGGGAGCTGTTTTTT. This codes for CASRLTGLTGELFF. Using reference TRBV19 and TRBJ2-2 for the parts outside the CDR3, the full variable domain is DGGITQSPKYLFRKEGQNVTLSCEQNLNHDAMYWYRQDPGQGLRLIYYSQIVNDFQKGDIAEGYSVSREKKESFPLTVTSAQKNPTAFYLCASRLTGLTGELFFGEGSRLTVL.

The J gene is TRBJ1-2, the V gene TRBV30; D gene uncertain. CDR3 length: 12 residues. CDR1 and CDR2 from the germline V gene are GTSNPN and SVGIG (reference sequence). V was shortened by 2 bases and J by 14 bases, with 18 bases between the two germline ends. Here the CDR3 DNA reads TGTGCCTGGAGTTTAAATCCCGTACAGACGACCTTC. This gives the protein CAWSLNPVQTTF.

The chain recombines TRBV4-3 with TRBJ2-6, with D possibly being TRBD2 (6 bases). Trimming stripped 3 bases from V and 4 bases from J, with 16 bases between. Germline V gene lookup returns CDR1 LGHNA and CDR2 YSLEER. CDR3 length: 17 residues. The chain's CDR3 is CASSHQKRGTGANVLTF. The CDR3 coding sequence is TGCGCCAGCAGCCACCAGAAACGGGGGACCGGGGCCAACGTCCTGACTTTC.

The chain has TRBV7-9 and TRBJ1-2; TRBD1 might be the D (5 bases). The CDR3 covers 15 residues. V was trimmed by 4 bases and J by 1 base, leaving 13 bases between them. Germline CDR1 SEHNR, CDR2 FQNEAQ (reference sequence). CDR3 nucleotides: TGTGCCAGCAGCTCGATCGACAGCCGTAACTATGGCTACACCTTC. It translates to CASSSIDSRNYGYTF.

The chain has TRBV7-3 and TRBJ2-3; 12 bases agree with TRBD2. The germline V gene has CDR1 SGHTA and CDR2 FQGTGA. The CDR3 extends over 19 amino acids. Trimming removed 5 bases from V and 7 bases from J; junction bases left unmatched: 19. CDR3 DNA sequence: TGTGCCAGCAGCCCGCGTGGGCTAGCGGGAGGGGGGGGCCAAAATACGCAGTATTTT. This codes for CASSPRGLAGGGGQNTQYF.

The CDR3 DNA is TGTGCCAGCAGCCCAACAGGCTCGGGTGAAGCTTTCTTT. Translation gives CASSPTGSGEAFF. The J gene is TRBJ1-1, the V gene TRBV11-3; TRBD1 is a possible D gene (5 bases). The CDR3 covers 13 residues. Germline-derived CDR1 and CDR2 are SGHNT and YENEEA. V gave up 5 bases and J gave up 7 bases, with 14 bases separating them.

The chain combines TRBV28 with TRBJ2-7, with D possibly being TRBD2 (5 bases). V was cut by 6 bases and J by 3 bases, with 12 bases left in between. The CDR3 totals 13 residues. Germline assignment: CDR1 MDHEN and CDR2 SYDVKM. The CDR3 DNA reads TGTGCCAGCAGCTCTGAGGGCTTCTACGAGCAGTACTTC. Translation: CASSSEGFYEQYF.

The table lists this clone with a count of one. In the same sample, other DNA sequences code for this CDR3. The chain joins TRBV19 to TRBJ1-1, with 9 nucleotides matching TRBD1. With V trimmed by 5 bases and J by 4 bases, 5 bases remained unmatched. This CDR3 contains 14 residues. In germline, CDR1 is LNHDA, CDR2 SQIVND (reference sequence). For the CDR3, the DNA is TGTGCCAGTAGTTCGGGACAGGGTGGCACTGAAGCTTTCTTT. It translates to CASSSGQGGTEAFF.

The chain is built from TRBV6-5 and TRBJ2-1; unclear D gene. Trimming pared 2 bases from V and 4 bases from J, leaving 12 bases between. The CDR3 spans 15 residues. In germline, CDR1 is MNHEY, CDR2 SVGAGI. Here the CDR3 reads CASSYALGGYNEQFF. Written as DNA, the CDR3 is TGTGCCAGCAGTTACGCCCTCGGCGGATACAATGAGCAGTTCTTC.

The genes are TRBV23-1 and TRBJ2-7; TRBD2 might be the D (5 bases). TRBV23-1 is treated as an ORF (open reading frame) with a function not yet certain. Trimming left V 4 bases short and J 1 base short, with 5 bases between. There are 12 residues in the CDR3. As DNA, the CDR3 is TGCGCCAGCAGTCGGAGGTCCTACGAGCAGTACTTC. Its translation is CASSRRSYEQYF.

CDR3 in amino acids: CASSQQVSGSASEQYF. The CDR3, as DNA: TGTGCCAGCAGCCAACAAGTTAGCGGGAGCGCGTCTGAGCAGTACTTC. This chain connects TRBV7-2 to TRBJ2-7; TRBD2 aligns across 9 bases. Germline CDR1 SGHTA, CDR2 FQGNSA. The CDR3 is 16 residues long. With 5 bases clipped from V and 7 bases from J, the junction kept 15 bases outside the gene matches.

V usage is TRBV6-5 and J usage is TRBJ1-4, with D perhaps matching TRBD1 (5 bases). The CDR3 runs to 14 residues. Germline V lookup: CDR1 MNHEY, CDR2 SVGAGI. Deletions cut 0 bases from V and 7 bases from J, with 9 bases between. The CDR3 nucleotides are TGTGCCAGCAGTTACTCGATAGGGGCTGAAAAACTGTTTTTT. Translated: CASSYSIGAEKLFF.

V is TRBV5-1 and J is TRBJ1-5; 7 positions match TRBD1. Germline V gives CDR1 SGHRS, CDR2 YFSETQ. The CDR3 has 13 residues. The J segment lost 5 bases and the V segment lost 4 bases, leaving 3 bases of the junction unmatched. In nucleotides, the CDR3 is TGCGCCAGCAGCGATACAGGGGATCAGCCCCAGCATTTT. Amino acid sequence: CASSDTGDQPQHF. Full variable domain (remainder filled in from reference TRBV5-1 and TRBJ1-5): KAGVTQTPRYLIKTRGQQVTLSCSPISGHRSVSWYQQTPGQGLQFLFEYFSETQRNKGNFPGRFSGRQFSNSRSEMNVSTLELGDSALYLCASSDTGDQPQHFGDGTRLSIL.

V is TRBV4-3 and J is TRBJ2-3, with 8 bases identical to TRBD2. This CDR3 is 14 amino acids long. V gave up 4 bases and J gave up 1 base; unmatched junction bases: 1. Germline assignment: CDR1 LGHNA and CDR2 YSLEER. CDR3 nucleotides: TGCGCCAGCAGCCTGGGACTAGGCACAGATACGCAGTATTTT. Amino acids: CASSLGLGTDTQYF.

The CDR3, as DNA: TGTGCCAGCAGCCCCCTAGGCTACCGGAACACTGAAGCTTTCTTT. Residues: CASSPLGYRNTEAFF. The chain links TRBV7-6 to TRBJ1-1, with unresolved D. Germline CDR1 and CDR2: SGHVS and FNYEAQ. V lost 5 bases and J 1 base, leaving 14 bases between the germline ends. The CDR3 loop spans 15 amino acids.

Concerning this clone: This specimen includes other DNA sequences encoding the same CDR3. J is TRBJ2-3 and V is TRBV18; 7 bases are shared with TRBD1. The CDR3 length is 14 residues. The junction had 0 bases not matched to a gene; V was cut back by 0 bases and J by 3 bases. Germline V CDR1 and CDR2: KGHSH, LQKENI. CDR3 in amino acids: CASSPPGQTDTQYF. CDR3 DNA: TGTGCCAGCTCACCACCGGGACAGACAGATACGCAGTATTTT.

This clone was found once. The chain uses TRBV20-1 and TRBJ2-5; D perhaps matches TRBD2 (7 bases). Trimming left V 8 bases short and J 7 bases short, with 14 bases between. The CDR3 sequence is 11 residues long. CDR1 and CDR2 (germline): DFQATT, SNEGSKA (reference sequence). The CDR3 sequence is CSSTSRGTQYF. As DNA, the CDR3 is TGCAGTTCGACTAGCAGGGGGACCCAGTACTTC.

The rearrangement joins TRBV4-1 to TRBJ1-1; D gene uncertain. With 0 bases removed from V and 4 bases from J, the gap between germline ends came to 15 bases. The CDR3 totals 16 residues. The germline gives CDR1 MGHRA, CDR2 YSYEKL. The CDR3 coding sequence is TGCGCCAGCAGCCAAGATAAGTCCTGGGCTCTCACTGAAGCTTTCTTT. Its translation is CASSQDKSWALTEAFF.

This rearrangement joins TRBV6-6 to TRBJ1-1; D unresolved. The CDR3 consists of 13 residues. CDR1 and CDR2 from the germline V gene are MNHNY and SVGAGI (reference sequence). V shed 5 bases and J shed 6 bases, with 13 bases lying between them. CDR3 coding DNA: TGTGCCAGCAGTCAAGACTCGTACGCTGAAGCTTTCTTT. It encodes CASSQDSYAEAFF.

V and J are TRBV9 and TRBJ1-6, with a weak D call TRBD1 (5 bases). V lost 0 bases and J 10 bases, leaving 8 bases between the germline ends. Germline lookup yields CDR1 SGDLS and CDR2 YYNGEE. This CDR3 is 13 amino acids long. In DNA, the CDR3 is TGTGCCAGCAGCGTAGATGCAGGGTCACCCCTCCACTTT. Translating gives CASSVDAGSPLHF.

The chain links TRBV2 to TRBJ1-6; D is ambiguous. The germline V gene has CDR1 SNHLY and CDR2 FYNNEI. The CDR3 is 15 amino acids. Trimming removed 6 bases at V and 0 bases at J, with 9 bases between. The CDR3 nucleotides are TGTGCCAGCAGAGCAAGTAGCTCCTATAATTCACCCCTCCACTTT. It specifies CASRASSSYNSPLHF. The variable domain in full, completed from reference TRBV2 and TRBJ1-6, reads EPEVTQTPSHQVTQMGQEVILRCVPISNHLYFYWYRQILGQKVEFLVSFYNNEISEKSEIFDDQFSVERPDGSNFTLKIRSTKLEDSAMYFCASRASSSYNSPLHFGNGTRLTVT.

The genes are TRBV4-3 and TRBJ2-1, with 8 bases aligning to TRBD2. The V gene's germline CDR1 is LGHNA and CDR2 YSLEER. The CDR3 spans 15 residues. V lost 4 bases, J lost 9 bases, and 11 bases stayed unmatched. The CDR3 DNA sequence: TGCGCCAGCAGCCCCTCCTCCGGGAGGGCAGTTGAGCAGTTCTTC. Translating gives CASSPSSGRAVEQFF.

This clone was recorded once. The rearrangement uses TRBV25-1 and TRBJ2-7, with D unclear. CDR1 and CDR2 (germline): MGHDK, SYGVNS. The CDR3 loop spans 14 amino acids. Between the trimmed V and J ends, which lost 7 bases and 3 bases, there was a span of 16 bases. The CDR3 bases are TGTGCCAGCATGGCAGGCAGGTTTGGCTACGAGCAGTACTTC. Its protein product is CASMAGRFGYEQYF.

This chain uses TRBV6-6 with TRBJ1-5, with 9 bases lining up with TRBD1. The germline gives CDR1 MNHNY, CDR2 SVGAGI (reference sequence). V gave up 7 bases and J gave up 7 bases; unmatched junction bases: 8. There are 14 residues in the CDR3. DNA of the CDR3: TGTGCCAGCAAATCCGGGACAGGGAAACAGCCCCAGCATTTT. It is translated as CASKSGTGKQPQHF.

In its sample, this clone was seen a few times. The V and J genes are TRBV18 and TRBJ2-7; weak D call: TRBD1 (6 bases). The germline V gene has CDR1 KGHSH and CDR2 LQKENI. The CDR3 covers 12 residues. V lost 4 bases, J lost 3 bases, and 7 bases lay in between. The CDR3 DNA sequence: TGTGCCAGCTCACAGGGGGACTACGAGCAGTACTTC. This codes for CASSQGDYEQYF.

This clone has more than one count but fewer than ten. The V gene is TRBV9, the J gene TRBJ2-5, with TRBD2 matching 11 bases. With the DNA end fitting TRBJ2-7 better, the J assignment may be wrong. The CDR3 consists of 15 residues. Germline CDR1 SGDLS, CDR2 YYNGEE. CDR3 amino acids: CASSPLGTSGYEQYF. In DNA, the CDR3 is TGTGCCAGCAGCCCCCTCGGGACTAGCGGTTACGAGCAGTACTTC.

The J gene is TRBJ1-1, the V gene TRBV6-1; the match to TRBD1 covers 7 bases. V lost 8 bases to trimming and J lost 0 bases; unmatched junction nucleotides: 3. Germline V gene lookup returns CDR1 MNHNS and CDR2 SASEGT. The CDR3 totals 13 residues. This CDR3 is CASHGQVNTEAFF. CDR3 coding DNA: TGTGCCAGCCACGGACAGGTGAACACTGAAGCTTTCTTT.

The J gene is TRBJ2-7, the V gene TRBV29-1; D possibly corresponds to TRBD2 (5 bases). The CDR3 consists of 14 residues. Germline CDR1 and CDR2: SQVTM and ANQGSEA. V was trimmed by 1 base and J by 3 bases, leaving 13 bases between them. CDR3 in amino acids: CSVEVYGIGYEQYF. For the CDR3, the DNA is TGCAGCGTTGAAGTATACGGGATCGGCTACGAGCAGTACTTC.

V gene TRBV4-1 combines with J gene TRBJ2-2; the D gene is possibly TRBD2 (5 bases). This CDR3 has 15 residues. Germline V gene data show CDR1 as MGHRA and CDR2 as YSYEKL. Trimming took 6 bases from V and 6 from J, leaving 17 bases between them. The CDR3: CASRREGGRAGELFF. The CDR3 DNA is TGCGCCAGCAGGAGAGAGGGCGGAAGGGCCGGGGAGCTGTTTTTT.

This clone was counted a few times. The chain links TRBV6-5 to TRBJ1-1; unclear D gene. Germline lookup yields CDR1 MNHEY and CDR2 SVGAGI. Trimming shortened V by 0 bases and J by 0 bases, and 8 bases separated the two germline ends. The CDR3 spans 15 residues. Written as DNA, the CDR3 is TGTGCCAGCAGTTACTCCCAGGAAATGAACACTGAAGCTTTCTTT. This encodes CASSYSQEMNTEAFF.